Listed here is a single T cell receptor (beta chain). The antigen is undetermined. The data were taken from a study of T cell responses to AZD1222 COVID-19 vaccine. Study-level information: Second doses were pooled across both intervals (about 4 or about 12 weeks). Points from the study as a whole: Donors were mostly white British, more females; clonal diversity possibly underestimated.

V shed 7 bases, J shed 1 base, and the junction held 7 bases outside the gene matches. This CDR3 contains 14 residues. In germline, CDR1 is LGHNT, CDR2 FRNRAP. Sequencing was performed with immunoSEQ multiplex PCR; in TCRdb, only in-frame clones are kept and a portion is missing. The table has tens of thousands of clones, around nine tenths seen once. The chain combines TRBV12-5 with TRBJ2-7; the match to TRBD2 covers 7 bases. The sample here was peripheral blood, taken on day 0 of AZD1222 vaccination. The source of this sequence is an adult in good health. This CDR3 is CASARGEGSYEQYF. CDR3 in DNA: TGTGCTAGTGCCCGAGGGGAGGGGTCCTACGAGCAGTACTTC.